This T cell receptor beta chain was documented in a study of blood T cell repertoires in COVID-19. Study-level background: Collection of acute and convalescent COVID-19 samples took place in the United States, Italy and Spain. The cDNA or gDNA used as material had been derived from T cells, B-cell-depleted T cells, or PBMCs.

Trimming removed 4 bases from V and 4 bases from J, with 18 bases in between. The germline CDR1 and CDR2 sequences are KGHDR and SFDVKD. The CDR3 runs to 17 residues. The Seattle patients, enrolled during active infection, were followed longitudinally. In the source study's methods: Nucleated cell number was recorded as an estimate derived from reference gene primer amplification. Sequenced by immunoSEQ multiplex PCR; TCRdb stores in-frame clones only, minus some. V, J and clone size were drawn from that table, and D and trimming were deduced from the DNA. The sample yields approximately 150,000 clones, roughly four fifths seen once.

The clonotype comes from a woman aged 80 or older with COVID-19, enrolled during active disease. Material for sequencing was peripheral blood. This chain connects TRBV24-1 to TRBJ1-4; TRBD1 might be the D (6 bases). Written as DNA, the CDR3 is TGTGCCACCAGTGAAACGACAGGTGGGGAGGGTAATGAAAAACTGTTTTTT. It is translated as CATSETTGGEGNEKLFF.